Included here is one T cell receptor (beta chain) sequence, with context. At one end, the junction sequence differs from germline, possibly due to a read error. The same CDR3 also results from other DNA sequences found in this sample. In the authors' methods: Reference gene primer amplification gave nucleated cell count estimates. Assay: immunoSEQ multiplex PCR; the TCRdb copy retains only in-frame clones and omits some. The V and J calls and clone size come from that table; D and trimming were worked out from the DNA. The sample carries some 350,000 clones, 80% to 90% recorded once. This entry is derived from a study of blood T cell repertoires in COVID-19. The CDR3 covers 12 residues.

The V call is TRBV12-3 or TRBV12-4, the J call TRBJ2-7; perhaps TRBD1 as D (5 bases). This sequence was found in a man aged 25-40 years who had recovered from COVID-19. The sequencing sample was made of PBMCs or T cells enriched from blood (not recorded which). CDR3 residues: CASSLDNYEQYF. The CDR3 region has the DNA TGTGCCAGCAGCCTGGACAACTACGAGCAATACTTC.